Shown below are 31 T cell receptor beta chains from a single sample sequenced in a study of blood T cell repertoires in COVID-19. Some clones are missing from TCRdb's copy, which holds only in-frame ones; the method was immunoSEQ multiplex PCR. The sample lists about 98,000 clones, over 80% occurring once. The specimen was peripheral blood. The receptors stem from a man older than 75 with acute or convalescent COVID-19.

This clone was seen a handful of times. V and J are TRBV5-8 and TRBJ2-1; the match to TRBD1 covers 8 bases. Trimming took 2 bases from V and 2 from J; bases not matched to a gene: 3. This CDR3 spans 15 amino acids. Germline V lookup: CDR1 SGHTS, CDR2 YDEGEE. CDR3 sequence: CASSFDRGTYNEQFF. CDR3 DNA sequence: TGTGCCAGCAGCTTCGACAGGGGCACCTACAATGAGCAGTTCTTC.

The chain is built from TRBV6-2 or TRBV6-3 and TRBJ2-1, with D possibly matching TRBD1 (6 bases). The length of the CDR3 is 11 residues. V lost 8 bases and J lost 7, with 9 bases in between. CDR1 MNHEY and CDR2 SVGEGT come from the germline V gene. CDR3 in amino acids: CASGQGNEQFF. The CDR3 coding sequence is TGTGCCAGCGGCCAGGGGAATGAGCAGTTCTTC.

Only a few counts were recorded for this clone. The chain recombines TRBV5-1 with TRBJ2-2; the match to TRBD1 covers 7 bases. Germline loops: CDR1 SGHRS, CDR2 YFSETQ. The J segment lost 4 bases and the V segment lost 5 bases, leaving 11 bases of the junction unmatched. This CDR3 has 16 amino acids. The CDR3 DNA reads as TGCGCCAGCAGACAGACACCGGGACAGACCACCGGGGAGCTGTTTTTT. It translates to CASRQTPGQTTGELFF.

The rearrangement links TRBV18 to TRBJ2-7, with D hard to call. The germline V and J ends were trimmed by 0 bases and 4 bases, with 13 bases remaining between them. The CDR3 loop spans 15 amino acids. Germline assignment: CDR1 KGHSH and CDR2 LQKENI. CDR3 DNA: TGTGCCAGCTCACCACCGTCCACTAAAAATTACGAGCAGTACTTC. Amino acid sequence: CASSPPSTKNYEQYF.

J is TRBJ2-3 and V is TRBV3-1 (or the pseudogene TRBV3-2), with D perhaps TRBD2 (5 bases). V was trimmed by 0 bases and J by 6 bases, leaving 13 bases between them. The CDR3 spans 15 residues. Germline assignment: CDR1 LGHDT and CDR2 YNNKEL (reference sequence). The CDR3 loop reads CASSQDQRERDTQYF. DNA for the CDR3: TGTGCCAGCAGCCAAGATCAGAGGGAGAGGGATACGCAGTATTTT.

The CDR3 region is CASSFDRASNNEQFF. CDR3 nucleotide sequence: TGTGCCAGCAGCTTCGACAGGGCGTCTAACAATGAGCAGTTCTTC. The chain has TRBV7-6 and TRBJ2-1; 7 bases align to TRBD1. Germline CDR1 is SGHVS and CDR2 is FNYEAQ. With 3 bases clipped from V and 5 bases from J, the junction kept 7 bases outside the gene matches. CDR3 length: 15 residues. Together with reference TRBV7-6 and TRBJ2-1, the CDR3 gives the full variable domain: GAGVSQSPRYKVTKRGQDVALRCDPISGHVSLYWYRQALGQGPEFLTYFNYEAQQDKSGLPNDRFSAERPEGSISTLTIQRTEQRDSAMYRCASSFDRASNNEQFFGPGTRLTVL.

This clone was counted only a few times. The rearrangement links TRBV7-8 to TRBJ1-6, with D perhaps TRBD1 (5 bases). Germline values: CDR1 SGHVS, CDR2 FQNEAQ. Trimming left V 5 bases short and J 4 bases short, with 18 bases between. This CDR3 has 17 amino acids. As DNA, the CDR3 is TGTGCCAGCAGCCACAGGAGTGGGGGGGGATATAATTCACCCCTCCACTTT. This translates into CASSHRSGGGYNSPLHF.

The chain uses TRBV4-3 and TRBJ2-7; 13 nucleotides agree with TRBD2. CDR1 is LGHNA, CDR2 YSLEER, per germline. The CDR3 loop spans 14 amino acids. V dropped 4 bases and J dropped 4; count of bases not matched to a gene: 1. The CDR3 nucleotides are TGCGCCAGCAGCCGGACTAGCGGGGGTTACGAGCAGTACTTC. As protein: CASSRTSGGYEQYF.

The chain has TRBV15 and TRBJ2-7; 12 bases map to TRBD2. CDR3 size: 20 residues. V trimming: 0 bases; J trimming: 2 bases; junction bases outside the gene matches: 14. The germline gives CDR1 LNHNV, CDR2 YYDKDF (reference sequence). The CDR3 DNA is TGTGCCACCAGCAGAGACCTTCCTCCTCCTAGCGGGAGGGCCCCCTACGAGCAGTACTTC. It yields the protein CATSRDLPPPSGRAPYEQYF.

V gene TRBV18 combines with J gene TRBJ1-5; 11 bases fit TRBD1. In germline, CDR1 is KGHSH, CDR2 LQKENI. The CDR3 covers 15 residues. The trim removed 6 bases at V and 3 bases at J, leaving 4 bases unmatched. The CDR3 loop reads CASSRTGGINQPQHF. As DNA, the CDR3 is TGTGCCAGCTCTAGGACAGGGGGCATCAATCAGCCCCAGCATTTT.

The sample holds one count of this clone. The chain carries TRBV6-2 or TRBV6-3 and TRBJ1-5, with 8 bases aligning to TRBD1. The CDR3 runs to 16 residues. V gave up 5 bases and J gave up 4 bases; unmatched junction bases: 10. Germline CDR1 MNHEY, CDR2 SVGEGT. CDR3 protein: CASSRAAGGINQPQHF. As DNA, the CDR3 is TGTGCCAGCAGTCGTGCCGCAGGGGGCATTAATCAGCCCCAGCATTTT.

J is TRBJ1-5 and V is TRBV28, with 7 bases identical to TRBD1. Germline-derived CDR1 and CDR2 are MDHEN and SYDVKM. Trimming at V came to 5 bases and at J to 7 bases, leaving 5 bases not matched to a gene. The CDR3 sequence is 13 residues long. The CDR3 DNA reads TGTGCCAGCAGTGACAGGGCCCGACAGCCCCAGCATTTT. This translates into CASSDRARQPQHF.

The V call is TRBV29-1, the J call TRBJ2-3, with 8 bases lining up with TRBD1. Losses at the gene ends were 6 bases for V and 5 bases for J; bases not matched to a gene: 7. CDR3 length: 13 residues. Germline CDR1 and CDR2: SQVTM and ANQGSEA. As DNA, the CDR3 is TGCAGCGTAACAGGGGGGTTCGGAGATACGCAGTATTTT. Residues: CSVTGGFGDTQYF.

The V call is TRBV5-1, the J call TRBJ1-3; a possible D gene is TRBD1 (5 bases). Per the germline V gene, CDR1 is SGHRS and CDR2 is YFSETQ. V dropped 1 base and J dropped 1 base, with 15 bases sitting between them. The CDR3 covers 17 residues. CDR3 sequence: CASSLTGERRSGNTIYF. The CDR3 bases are TGCGCCAGCAGCTTGACGGGGGAGCGAAGATCTGGAAACACCATATATTTT.

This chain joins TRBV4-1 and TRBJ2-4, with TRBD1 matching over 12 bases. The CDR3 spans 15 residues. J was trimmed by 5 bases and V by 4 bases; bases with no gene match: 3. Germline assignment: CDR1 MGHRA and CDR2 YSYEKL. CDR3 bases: TGCGCCAGCAGCCCGGGGACAGGGGGCGAAAACATTCAGTACTTC. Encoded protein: CASSPGTGGENIQYF.

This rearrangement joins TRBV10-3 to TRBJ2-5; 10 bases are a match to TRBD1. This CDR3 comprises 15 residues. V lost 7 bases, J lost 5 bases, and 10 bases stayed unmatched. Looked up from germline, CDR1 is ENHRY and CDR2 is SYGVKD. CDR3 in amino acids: CAIKSSDRGTETQYF. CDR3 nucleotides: TGTGCCATCAAGTCCTCGGACAGGGGGACGGAGACCCAGTACTTC.

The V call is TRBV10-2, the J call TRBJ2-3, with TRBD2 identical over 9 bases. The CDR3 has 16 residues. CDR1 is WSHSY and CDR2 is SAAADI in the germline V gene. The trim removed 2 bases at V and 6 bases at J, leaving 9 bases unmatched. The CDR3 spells CASSEGAGGPSDTQYF. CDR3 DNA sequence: TGCGCCAGCAGTGAGGGGGCGGGAGGGCCGAGCGATACGCAGTATTTT.

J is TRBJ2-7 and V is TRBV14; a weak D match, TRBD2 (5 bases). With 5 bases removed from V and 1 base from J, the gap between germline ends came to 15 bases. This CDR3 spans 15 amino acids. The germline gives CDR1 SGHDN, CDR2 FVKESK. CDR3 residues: CASSTRVGESYEQYF. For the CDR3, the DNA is TGTGCCAGCAGCACCCGCGTGGGAGAATCCTACGAGCAGTACTTC.

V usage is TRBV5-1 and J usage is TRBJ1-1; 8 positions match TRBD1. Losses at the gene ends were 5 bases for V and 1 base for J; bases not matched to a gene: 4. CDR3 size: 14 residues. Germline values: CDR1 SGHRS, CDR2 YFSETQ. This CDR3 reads CASRRGTGNTEAFF. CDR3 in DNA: TGCGCCAGCAGGCGGGGGACAGGGAACACTGAAGCTTTCTTT.

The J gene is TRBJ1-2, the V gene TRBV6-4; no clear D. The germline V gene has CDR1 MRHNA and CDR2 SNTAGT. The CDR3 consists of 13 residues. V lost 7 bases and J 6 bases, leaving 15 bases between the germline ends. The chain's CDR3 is CASTSGDGDGYTF. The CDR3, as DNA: TGTGCCAGCACCTCCGGGGATGGGGATGGCTACACCTTC.

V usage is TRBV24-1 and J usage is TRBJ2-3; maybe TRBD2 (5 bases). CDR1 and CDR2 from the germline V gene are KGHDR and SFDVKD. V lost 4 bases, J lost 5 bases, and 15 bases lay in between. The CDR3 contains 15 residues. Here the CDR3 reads CATSEGGTSRDTQYF. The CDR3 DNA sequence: TGTGCCACCAGTGAGGGCGGCACTAGTCGAGATACGCAGTATTTT.

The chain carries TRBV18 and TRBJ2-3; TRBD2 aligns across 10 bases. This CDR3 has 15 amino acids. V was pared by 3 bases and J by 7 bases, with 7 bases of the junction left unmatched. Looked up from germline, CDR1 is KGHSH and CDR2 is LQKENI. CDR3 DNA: TGTGCCAGCTCACCGGAGCGGGGGGGCCCAAATACGCAGTATTTT. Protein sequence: CASSPERGGPNTQYF.

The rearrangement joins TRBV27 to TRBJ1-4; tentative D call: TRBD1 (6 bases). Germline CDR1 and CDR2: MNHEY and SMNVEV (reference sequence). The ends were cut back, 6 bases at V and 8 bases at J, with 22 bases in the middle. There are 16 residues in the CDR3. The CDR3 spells CASRPLDRPEGEKLFF. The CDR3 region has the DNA TGTGCCAGCAGGCCCCTTGACAGGCCCGAGGGGGAAAAACTGTTTTTT.

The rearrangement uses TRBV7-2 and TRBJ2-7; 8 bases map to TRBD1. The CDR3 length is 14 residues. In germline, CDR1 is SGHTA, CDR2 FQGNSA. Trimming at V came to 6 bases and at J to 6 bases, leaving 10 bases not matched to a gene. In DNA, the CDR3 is TGTGCCAGCAGTTCTCAGGGGGCTAGGGGCGAGCAGTACTTC. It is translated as CASSSQGARGEQYF.

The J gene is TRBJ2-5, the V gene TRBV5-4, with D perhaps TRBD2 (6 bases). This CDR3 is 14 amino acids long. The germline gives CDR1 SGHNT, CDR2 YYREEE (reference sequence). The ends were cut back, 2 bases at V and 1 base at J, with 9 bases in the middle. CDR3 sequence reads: CASSFYSGQETQYF. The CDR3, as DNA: TGTGCCAGCAGCTTCTATAGCGGCCAAGAGACCCAGTACTTC.

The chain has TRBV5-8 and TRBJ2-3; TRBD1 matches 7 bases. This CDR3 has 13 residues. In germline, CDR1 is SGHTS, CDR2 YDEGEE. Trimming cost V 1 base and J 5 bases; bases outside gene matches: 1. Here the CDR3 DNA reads TGTGCCAGCAGCTTGACAGGGGTAGATACGCAGTATTTT. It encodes CASSLTGVDTQYF.

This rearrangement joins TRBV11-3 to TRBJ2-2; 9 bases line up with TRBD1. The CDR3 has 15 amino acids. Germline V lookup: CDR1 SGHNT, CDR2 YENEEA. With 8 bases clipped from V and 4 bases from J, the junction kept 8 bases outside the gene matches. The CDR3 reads CASSIGTGLTGELFF. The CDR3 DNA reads TGTGCCAGCTCGATCGGGACAGGGCTCACCGGGGAGCTGTTTTTT. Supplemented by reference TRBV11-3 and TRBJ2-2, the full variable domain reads EAGVVQSPRYKIIEKKQPVAFWCNPISGHNTLYWYLQNLGQGPELLIRYENEEAVDDSQLPKDRFSAERLKGVDSTLKIQPAELGDSAVYLCASSIGTGLTGELFFGEGSRLTVL.

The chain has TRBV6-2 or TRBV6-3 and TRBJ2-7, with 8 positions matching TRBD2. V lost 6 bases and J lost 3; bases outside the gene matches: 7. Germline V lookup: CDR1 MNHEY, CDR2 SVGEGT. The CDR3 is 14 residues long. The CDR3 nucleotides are TGTGCCAGCAGCCGGAGCGGGAGAGTCTACGAGCAGTACTTC. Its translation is CASSRSGRVYEQYF.

In nucleotides, the CDR3 is TGTGCCAGCAGCCCTAGTCGAAACTATGGCTACACCTTC. It is translated as CASSPSRNYGYTF. V usage is TRBV7-2 and J usage is TRBJ1-2; D is unresolved. The ends were cut back, 5 bases at V and 2 bases at J, with 9 bases in the middle. This CDR3 spans 13 amino acids. Looked up from germline, CDR1 is SGHTA and CDR2 is FQGNSA. Combining the CDR3 with reference TRBV7-2 and TRBJ1-2 gives the whole variable domain GAGVSQSPSNKVTEKGKDVELRCDPISGHTALYWYRQSLGQGLEFLIYFQGNSAPDKSGLPSDRFSAERTGGSVSTLTIQRTQQEDSAVYLCASSPSRNYGYTFGSGTRLTVV.

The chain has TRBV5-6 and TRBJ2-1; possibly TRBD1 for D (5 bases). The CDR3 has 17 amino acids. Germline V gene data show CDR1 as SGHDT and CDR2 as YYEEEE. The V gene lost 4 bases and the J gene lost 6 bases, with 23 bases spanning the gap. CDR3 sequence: CASSITSGIIRRNEQFF. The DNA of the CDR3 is TGTGCCAGCAGCATAACGTCAGGGATAATACGTCGCAATGAGCAGTTCTTC. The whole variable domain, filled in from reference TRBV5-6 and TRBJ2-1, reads DAGVTQSPTHLIKTRGQQVTLRCSPKSGHDTVSWYQQALGQGPQFIFQYYEEEERQRGNFPDRFSGHQFPNYSSELNVNALLLGDSALYLCASSITSGIIRRNEQFFGPGTRLTVL.

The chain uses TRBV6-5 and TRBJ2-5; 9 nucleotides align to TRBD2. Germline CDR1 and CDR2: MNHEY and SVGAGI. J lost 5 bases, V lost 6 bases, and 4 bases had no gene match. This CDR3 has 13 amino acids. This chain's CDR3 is CASRPSGIETQYF. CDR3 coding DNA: TGTGCCAGCAGGCCTAGCGGGATCGAGACCCAGTACTTC.